A single T cell receptor beta chain is shown here with its context. Its antigen is unknown. Qualities for individual bases were not recorded, and no much larger clone is one base off. The cohort consisted of 600 or so healthy bone marrow donors. At the time of sampling, every cohort member was nominally healthy, though immune exposures that went unrecorded were likely present. The donor was CMV seronegative and was included in the group of over 300 seronegative cohort members. A peripheral blood sample was collected from each donor, and TCR beta sequencing was performed on peripheral blood mononuclear cells. Genomic DNA extraction from the blood cell samples was performed with the Qiagen DNeasy Blood Extraction Kit. These data are taken from a study of cytomegalovirus exposure and HLA in healthy donors (dated by TCRdb to the late 2010s). Context from the whole study: In an earlier analysis of several hundred of the donors, 276 Gb of sequence data and 90 million to 120 million unique TCR beta sequences from about 190 million T cells were reported. The number of donors typed differed by locus, with about 629-630 for A, B, C, DRB1 and DQB1, over 500 for DQA1, over 600 for DPA1, and 472 for DPB1. Donor age, sex, ethnicity and CMV serostatus were compiled together with the repertoire data. Besides the first cohort of around 700 subjects, a separate validation cohort made up of 120 different subjects was used. Using immunosequencing, the study profiled T cell repertoires from roughly 650 subjects and related those repertoires to cytomegalovirus serostatus. Among about 390 genotyped donors of the cohort, an average of around 240,000 unique TCR beta nucleotide sequences were sequenced per donor, roughly 18% of them non-productive. About 280 gigabases of sequencing data and approximately 80 million unique TCR sequences were included in an early release covering about 700 HLA-typed donors. To decide whether each TCR beta V gene segment behaved as functional or pseudogenic, an earlier analysis of 587 of the donors relied on high-throughput TCR beta sequencing. Among the roughly 390 genotyped donors, more than 70% belonged to the genetic ancestry cluster associated with self-reported Caucasian donors. The study aimed to test whether cataloging public T cell receptors could reveal signatures of past pathogen exposure. Every repertoire in the discovery cohort had been generated on one and the same sequencing platform. In a later genetic analysis, genome-wide SNP genotypes for about three fifths of the roughly 670 donors were used, and that subset was treated as a discovery cohort. Rather than drawing on any new phenotypic data, the later analysis identified candidate immune exposures from TCR beta sequences and the way those sequences occurred across donors. Because of strong linkage in the cohort, roughly five DR-DQ haplotypes were treated as single units for association and clustering. In a later analysis, previously published TCR beta repertoires from fewer than 750 donors were re-analyzed and high-resolution HLA genotyping was added so that TCR occurrence patterns could be studied. Both class I and class II loci were covered by HLA typing, at four-digit resolution. High-throughput TCR immunosequencing, statistical association of individual TCRs with disease status, and machine learning were combined to predict cytomegalovirus infection status.

Library preparation used the immunoSEQ multiplex PCR assay. For the multiplex PCR, a mixture combining 60 forward primers for TCR Vbeta segments and 13 reverse primers for TCR Jbeta segments was used. Amplification of the CDR3 region of rearranged TCR beta genes was performed with a multiplex PCR assay on genomic DNA. On the Illumina HiSeq System, the amplified TCR beta libraries were sequenced as 87-base-pair reads. The source study handled its data this way. A later analysis tallied roughly 76 million unique TCR beta chains across the 666 repertoires, and approximately 12 million of those chains were shared by two or more donors. Raw reads were error-corrected and collapsed into unique sequences with a nearest-neighbor algorithm that merged closely related sequences to remove PCR and sequencing errors. CDR3 sequences were aligned to IMGT reference sequences to assign V, D and J gene segments. For a sequence to be retained, a match of at least six nucleotides to both a V gene segment and a J gene segment was required. A rearrangement counted as productive if the CDR3 had no stop codons and remained in frame with V and J, and every other rearrangement counted as non-productive. CDR3 was defined by IMGT convention, running from the second conserved V-encoded cysteine to the conserved J-encoded phenylalanine. The earlier analysis of roughly 590 of the donors excluded any sequence lacking an unambiguous match to a single V gene segment. An earlier analysis of a few hundred of the donors called V segments functional above 56.7% productive rearrangements and segregating when the between-donor standard deviation exceeded 5%. A statistical classification framework was built for diagnosing cytomegalovirus status from the catalog of TCR beta chain sequences. In a later analysis, TCR nucleotide sequences were compared against IMGT/GENE-DB human TR gene sequences so that V and J genes could be assigned. In a later analysis, CDR3 sequences and most-parsimonious VDJ recombination scenarios were assigned using the TCRdist pipeline. In a later analysis, every TCR beta chain was defined by the combination of its CDR3 amino acid sequence and its V-gene family, and reads without a unique V-gene family were dropped. In a later analysis, 500 to 700 highly shared, low-generation-probability nucleotide sequences were removed to address suspected cross-contamination and a sequencing artifact. In a later analysis, a clonal expansion index was calculated for each public chain from normalized within-repertoire ranks of inferred template counts. In a later analysis, generation probabilities were computed with a VDJ recombination model fitted to out-of-frame rearrangements, and the resulting probabilities were checked against IGoR. In a later analysis, TCR-TCR, TCR-HLA and TCR-CMV co-occurrence was scored with hypergeometric tests, and a repertoire-size bias correction was applied to TCR pairs. False discovery rates were estimated in a later analysis by permuting HLA or CMV assignments 20 times. A later analysis grouped co-occurring TCRs with DBSCAN, adding TCRdist sequence similarity when clustering within HLA-allele-positive subsets. Repertoires with fewer than 30,000 or more than 120,000 public chains, plus five repertoires with anomalous nucleotide sharing, were excluded from co-occurrence clustering. TCRdb limited this immuneACCESS table to in-frame rearrangements with V and J called. A share of clones is missing; checked studies link under half to unresolved V genes, and the rest is unexplained. The DNA was the basis for D and trimming; V, J and clone size are from that table. Present in this sample are around 170,000 clones, 82% of which were seen just once. The leading ten clones occupy roughly 0.73% of the sample.

CDR3 length: 11 amino acids, cysteine to phenylalanine. Only the CDR3 part of the read is kept: 33 bases, read in frame from the first base. In the germline V gene, CDR1 corresponds to SQVTM and CDR2 to ANQGSEA. V loses 7 bases of germline sequence and J loses 8 bases, and the interval between the two ends is 11 bases. What the study reported, not specific to this receptor: In a later genetic analysis, fewer N-insertions in productive TCRs were reported among donors in an Asian-associated ancestry cluster than the roughly 700-donor mean. In a later analysis, HLA-associated TCR beta chains were found to be more clonally expanded and to have lower generation probabilities than equally common non-associated chains. A cluster of highly shared sequence variants was judged likely to be a technical artifact of the sequencing pipeline. A further reported finding was that TCR beta sequences accurately predicted the HLA-A and HLA-B alleles for most subjects in the first cohort. A later analysis found that most CMV-associated TCR beta chains appeared HLA-restricted, with HLA associations seemingly driven largely by CMV exposure. The only immune exposure information available for the cohort was CMV serostatus. Three of the identified cytomegalovirus-associated TCR beta chains were confirmed in vitro to be specific for cytomegalovirus antigens. A total of roughly 160 TCR beta chains were listed by the study as associated with cytomegalovirus. Some IMGT-functional V segments, including TRBV6-2 and TRBV6-3, could not be distinguished by the 87-base-pair reads and were therefore excluded. Sequencing depth was assumed to be roughly uniform across donors in the presence/absence analyses, though that assumption may not hold. Correlated functional status among segregating V segments might reflect linkage disequilibrium, but an unknown experimental factor could not be ruled out. V-gene and J-gene trimming of TCR beta chains was associated with a missense DCLRE1C variant in a later genetic analysis, and the association was replicated in an independent cohort. Because some donors lacked HLA typing at each locus, the association tests relied only on the typed subset. When HLA alleles, especially DR and DQ, strongly co-occurred, TCR associations were difficult to assign to individual alleles. In a later analysis, several top co-occurrence clusters were reported to appear linked to parvovirus B19, influenza, CMV and Epstein-Barr virus. Specific HLA alleles were associated with 15,000 to 20,000 TCR beta sequences at a false discovery rate of 0.05 in a later analysis. A later analysis found that TCR association rates varied across HLA loci, with DRB1 alleles showing the most associated TCRs and HLA-C alleles the fewest. The earlier analysis of fewer than 750 of the donors excluded over 15 rarely observed V segments, including chromosome 9 orphons, because counts were too low. The classifier was reported to diagnose cytomegalovirus status with high specificity and sensitivity in both the original and validation cohorts. Most TCR sequences were observed very rarely across donors, whereas some public TCRs were present in many individuals. The authors suggested that the approach could potentially be extended to other disease states and immunological phenotypes. Only TCR beta chains were sequenced in this cohort, and the absence of alpha or paired-chain data limited detectable features. In an earlier analysis of over 550 of the donors, most TCR beta V segments were observed in productive rearrangements about 90% or about 30% of the time, broadly matching IMGT annotations.

The rearrangement joined TRBV29-1 to TRBJ1-4; no D gene call is confident. This sequence was found in a woman aged 18 to 35 in good health and CMV-seronegative. Material for sequencing was PBMCs. The DNA sequence is TGCAGCGCGTCTTCCGGGGAAAAACTGTTTTTT. Translated, this gives CSASSGEKLFF.